The 31 T cell receptor beta chains below were found in one sample sequenced in a study of shared clonotypes between healthy human individuals. TCRdb's copy holds only in-frame clones and misses some; the assay was immunoSEQ multiplex PCR. This sample has about 670,000 clones, with 55% to 75% found just once. Source material: memory CD4+ T cells sorted from blood. Subset denoted: CD45RA-negative fraction. The receptors come from a woman in her twenties or thirties in good health.

The chain has TRBV5-1 and TRBJ2-1; 8 bases match TRBD2. In germline, CDR1 is SGHRS, CDR2 YFSETQ. V shed 7 bases, J shed 4 bases, and the junction held 10 bases outside the gene matches. The CDR3 totals 15 residues. CDR3: CASHLSSGGYNEQFF. CDR3 DNA: TGCGCCAGCCACCTTTCCAGCGGGGGTTACAATGAGCAGTTCTTC. Variable domain in full (rest from reference TRBV5-1 and TRBJ2-1): KAGVTQTPRYLIKTRGQQVTLSCSPISGHRSVSWYQQTPGQGLQFLFEYFSETQRNKGNFPGRFSGRQFSNSRSEMNVSTLELGDSALYLCASHLSSGGYNEQFFGPGTRLTVL.

J is TRBJ2-5 and V is TRBV30; 9 bases line up with TRBD1. Germline trimming cut 5 bases from V and 4 bases from J; bases unmatched to any gene: 11. Looked up from germline, CDR1 is GTSNPN and CDR2 is SVGIG (reference sequence). CDR3 length: 15 residues. CDR3: CAWGSPGQGSETQYF. As DNA, the CDR3 is TGTGCCTGGGGTTCACCGGGACAGGGCTCAGAGACCCAGTACTTC.

The V and J genes are TRBV5-1 and TRBJ1-2, with unresolved D. With 7 bases removed from V and 4 bases from J, the gap between germline ends came to 11 bases. The CDR3 extends over 12 amino acids. The V gene's germline CDR1 is SGHRS and CDR2 YFSETQ. The CDR3 region is CASGVGFYGYTF. The CDR3, as DNA: TGCGCCAGCGGGGTAGGGTTCTATGGCTACACCTTC. Supplemented by reference TRBV5-1 and TRBJ1-2, the full variable domain reads KAGVTQTPRYLIKTRGQQVTLSCSPISGHRSVSWYQQTPGQGLQFLFEYFSETQRNKGNFPGRFSGRQFSNSRSEMNVSTLELGDSALYLCASGVGFYGYTFGSGTRLTVV.

This chain joins TRBV7-6 and TRBJ2-3, with 9 bases that match TRBD2. CDR3 length: 15 amino acids. V was pared by 1 base and J by 4 bases, with 3 bases of the junction left unmatched. Germline loops: CDR1 SGHVS, CDR2 FNYEAQ. The CDR3 DNA reads TGTGCCAGCAGCTTAGTAGCGGGAGCCCCAGATACGCAGTATTTT. Translated: CASSLVAGAPDTQYF.

This clone was counted between two and nine times. V usage is TRBV2 and J usage is TRBJ2-1; no definite D call. Trimming pared 7 bases from V and 7 bases from J, leaving 14 bases between. Germline lookup yields CDR1 SNHLY and CDR2 FYNNEI. The CDR3 totals 13 residues. The DNA of the CDR3 is TGTGCCAGCACCCCGGGCGATGGGAATGAGCAGTTCTTC. Translated, it gives CASTPGDGNEQFF.

The chain links TRBV5-4 to TRBJ2-5; possibly TRBD2 for D (6 bases). Looked up from germline, CDR1 is SGHNT and CDR2 is YYREEE (reference sequence). This CDR3 has 13 residues. The V end was cut by 4 bases, the J end by 5 bases, with 12 bases between. The CDR3 nucleotides read TGTGCCAGCAGCCCGGGGGTGGCGGAGACCCAGTACTTC. Protein product: CASSPGVAETQYF.

V and J are TRBV7-9 and TRBJ1-4, with D possibly being TRBD1 (6 bases). Germline loops: CDR1 SEHNR, CDR2 FQNEAQ (reference sequence). Trimming shortened V by 2 bases and J by 8 bases, and 15 bases separated the two germline ends. The CDR3 totals 15 residues. This CDR3 reads CASSLWDTEAEKLFF. The CDR3 DNA follows: TGTGCCAGCAGCTTATGGGACACCGAAGCGGAAAAACTGTTTTTT. The variable domain in full, completed from reference TRBV7-9 and TRBJ1-4, reads DTGVSQNPRHKITKRGQNVTFRCDPISEHNRLYWYRQTLGQGPEFLTYFQNEAQLEKSRLLSDRFSAERPKGSFSTLEIQRTEQGDSAMYLCASSLWDTEAEKLFFGSGTQLSVL.

This clone was observed a handful of times. The J gene is TRBJ2-3, the V gene TRBV20-1, with D hard to call. This CDR3 contains 11 residues. V lost 6 bases, J lost 4 bases, and 8 bases lay in between. The germline V gene encodes CDR1 DFQATT and CDR2 SNEGSKA (reference sequence). The CDR3 sequence: CSALIADTQYF. CDR3 bases: TGCAGTGCGTTAATCGCAGATACGCAGTATTTT.

The rearrangement links TRBV4-2 to TRBJ1-1, with D perhaps matching TRBD1 (5 bases). Germline V gives CDR1 LGHNA, CDR2 YNFKEQ. The CDR3 totals 15 residues. The V and J ends lost 4 bases and 1 base respectively, with 13 bases between them. DNA of the CDR3: TGTGCCAGCAGCCCCCCCGGACAAGGGAACACTGAAGCTTTCTTT. Translation: CASSPPGQGNTEAFF.

The chain combines TRBV7-9 with TRBJ2-1; 14 nucleotides align to TRBD2. The CDR3 is made up of 16 amino acids. Germline V gene sequence: CDR1 SEHNR, CDR2 FQNEAQ (reference sequence). V lost 3 bases, J lost 10 bases, and 8 bases stayed unmatched. In DNA, the CDR3 is TGTGCCAGCAGCTTCGGGGCGGGACTAGCGGGAGACGAGCAGTTCTTC. This codes for CASSFGAGLAGDEQFF.

This clone was detected a few times. V usage is TRBV18 and J usage is TRBJ2-1; TRBD1 aligns across 10 bases. In germline, CDR1 is KGHSH, CDR2 LQKENI. Unmatched junction bases numbered 9, after V lost 1 base and J lost 0 bases. This CDR3 comprises 19 residues. Here the CDR3 DNA reads TGTGCCAGCTCACCACGGCCGGGACAGGGGATAAGCTCCTACAATGAGCAGTTCTTC. Protein: CASSPRPGQGISSYNEQFF.

This chain joins TRBV18 and TRBJ1-4, with 12 bases identical to TRBD1. Per germline, CDR1 KGHSH and CDR2 LQKENI. CDR3 length equals 15 residues. Trimming took 6 bases from V and 6 from J; bases not matched to a gene: 5. CDR3 in DNA: TGTGCCAGCTCCCCCCGGGACAGGGGGCATGAAAAACTGTTTTTT. Translated, it gives CASSPRDRGHEKLFF.

CDR3 sequence: CASSLGGRGQYF. CDR3 nucleotides: TGTGCCAGCAGCTTAGGTGGGAGGGGGCAGTACTTC. The V gene is TRBV7-9, the J gene TRBJ2-7, with 7 bases identical to TRBD2. The CDR3 runs 12 residues. In germline, CDR1 is SEHNR, CDR2 FQNEAQ (reference sequence). Unmatched junction bases numbered 3, after V lost 1 base and J lost 9 bases.

The V call is TRBV28, the J call TRBJ1-1; weak D call: TRBD1 (6 bases). The CDR3 runs 15 residues. The V and J ends lost 1 base and 1 base respectively, with 10 bases between them. Germline loops: CDR1 MDHEN, CDR2 SYDVKM. CDR3 residues: CASSLLQGGNTEAFF. The CDR3 DNA reads TGTGCCAGCAGTTTATTACAGGGTGGGAACACTGAAGCTTTCTTT.

The chain combines TRBV27 with TRBJ2-6; no clear D. The V and J ends lost 0 bases and 3 bases respectively, with 0 bases between them. There are 13 residues in the CDR3. Germline assignment: CDR1 MNHEY and CDR2 SMNVEV (reference sequence). This chain's CDR3 is CASSLSGANVLTF. The CDR3 bases are TGTGCCAGCAGTTTATCTGGGGCCAACGTCCTGACTTTC.

As for this clone: This sample also contains other DNA sequences that code for the same CDR3. The chain carries TRBV28 and TRBJ1-2; unclear D gene. Looked up from germline, CDR1 is MDHEN and CDR2 is SYDVKM. CDR3 length: 12 residues. V shed 1 base and J shed 2 bases, with 2 bases lying between them. The DNA of the CDR3 is TGTGCCAGCAGTTTATCCAACTATGGCTACACCTTC. It translates to CASSLSNYGYTF.

The chain combines TRBV28 with TRBJ1-2; D ambiguous. The CDR3 length is 15 residues. Trimming took 7 bases from V and 4 from J, leaving 19 bases between them. Germline V gives CDR1 MDHEN, CDR2 SYDVKM. CDR3 sequence reads: CASTPLGSQPYGYTF. CDR3 nucleotide sequence: TGTGCCAGCACCCCCCTGGGAAGCCAGCCCTATGGCTACACCTTC.

The rearrangement links TRBV4-1 to TRBJ2-7; TRBD2 matches at 10 bases. The ends lost 0 bases at V and 7 bases at J; junction bases unmatched: 12. CDR3 length equals 17 residues. In germline, CDR1 is MGHRA, CDR2 YSYEKL. The CDR3 protein is CASSQDLSSGRSGEQYF. The CDR3 DNA follows: TGCGCCAGCAGCCAAGATCTCAGTAGCGGGAGGTCTGGAGAGCAGTACTTC.

The chain employs TRBV9 and TRBJ2-2, with TRBD2 identical over 14 bases. From germline, CDR1 is SGDLS and CDR2 YYNGEE. There are 15 residues in the CDR3. The trim removed 4 bases at V and 8 bases at J, leaving 4 bases unmatched. The CDR3 is CASSRGLAGEGELFF. DNA for the CDR3: TGTGCCAGCAGCAGGGGACTAGCGGGAGAAGGGGAGCTGTTTTTT.

The CDR3 protein is CASRPLAGGLSSYEQYF. As DNA, the CDR3 is TGTGCCAGCCGACCACTAGCGGGAGGGCTCAGCAGCTACGAGCAGTACTTC. The chain recombines TRBV28 with TRBJ2-7; the match to TRBD2 covers 13 bases. From germline, CDR1 is MDHEN and CDR2 SYDVKM. V trimming: 8 bases; J trimming: 3 bases; junction bases outside the gene matches: 13. The CDR3 contains 17 residues.

A few counts support this clone. The V and J genes are TRBV7-9 and TRBJ2-7, with TRBD2 matching over 7 bases. CDR3 length: 15 residues. Germline values: CDR1 SEHNR, CDR2 FQNEAQ (reference sequence). V shed 1 base, J shed 7 bases, and the junction held 10 bases outside the gene matches. The CDR3 spells CASSLGTGRSREQYF. CDR3 nucleotide sequence: TGTGCCAGCAGCTTAGGGACCGGGAGGAGTCGGGAGCAGTACTTC.

This chain joins TRBV10-3 and TRBJ1-1; TRBD1 might be the D (6 bases). This CDR3 region has 15 residues. Germline assignment: CDR1 ENHRY and CDR2 SYGVKD. V shed 3 bases and J shed 0 bases, with 11 bases lying between them. CDR3 sequence: CAISDWGALNTEAFF. DNA of the CDR3: TGTGCCATCAGTGACTGGGGGGCACTGAACACTGAAGCTTTCTTT.

In this sample, this clone turned up once. The chain links TRBV4-1 to TRBJ1-5, with TRBD1 as a possible D gene (5 bases). V was clipped by 0 bases and J by 0 bases, with 12 bases between them. CDR3 length equals 17 residues. The germline gives CDR1 MGHRA, CDR2 YSYEKL. This chain's CDR3 is CASSQETDEYSNQPQHF. CDR3 sequence (DNA): TGCGCCAGCAGCCAAGAGACAGATGAATATAGCAATCAGCCCCAGCATTTT.

In this sample, this clone turned up a few times. The genes are TRBV11-2 and TRBJ2-1; 11 bases align to TRBD2. The V and J ends lost 4 bases and 8 bases, in that order; junction bases with no gene match: 10. The CDR3 spans 16 residues. From germline, CDR1 is SGHAT and CDR2 FQNNGV. In DNA form, the CDR3 reads TGTGCCAGCAGCTCGAGTCCTATACTAGCGGGAGATGAGCAGTTCTTC. It is translated as CASSSSPILAGDEQFF.

This chain links TRBV2 with TRBJ2-7; D is ambiguous. In germline, CDR1 is SNHLY, CDR2 FYNNEI. This CDR3 region has 13 residues. V dropped 1 base and J dropped 7 bases, with 11 bases sitting between them. The CDR3 DNA follows: TGTGCCAGCAGTGAAGGCCGGTTGTGGGAGCAGTACTTC. Protein sequence: CASSEGRLWEQYF.

The chain recombines TRBV27 with TRBJ2-7; 10 nucleotides align to TRBD2. The CDR3 loop spans 18 amino acids. Trimming at V came to 7 bases and at J to 2 bases, leaving 17 bases not matched to a gene. Germline CDR1 MNHEY, CDR2 SMNVEV (reference sequence). The CDR3 spells CASNTAGTSANGAYEQYF. The CDR3 region has the DNA TGTGCCAGCAACACGGCGGGGACTAGCGCGAATGGAGCCTACGAGCAGTACTTC.

On this clone: This may come from a read error, since a much larger clone is one base off. Other DNA sequences in this specimen translate into the identical CDR3. This chain uses TRBV6-5 with TRBJ2-3; no reliable D call. CDR3 length equals 12 residues. V lost 6 bases to trimming and J lost 0 bases, with 4 bases between them. Per the germline V gene, CDR1 is MNHEY and CDR2 is SVGAGI. CDR3 loop: CASSGSTDTQYF. Written as DNA, the CDR3 is TGTGCCAGCAGCGGAAGCACAGATACGCAGTATTTT.

The J gene is TRBJ2-7, the V gene TRBV5-1, with TRBD1 identical over 10 bases. The CDR3 extends over 14 amino acids. J lost 5 bases, V lost 2 bases, and 4 bases had no gene match. Per the germline V gene, CDR1 is SGHRS and CDR2 is YFSETQ. The CDR3 sequence: CASSLRTGGDEQYF. CDR3 sequence (DNA): TGCGCCAGCAGCTTAAGGACAGGGGGGGACGAGCAGTACTTC.

This clone was seen a few times. The rearrangement joins TRBV27 to TRBJ1-2; D uncertain. The CDR3 length is 11 residues. With 10 bases removed from V and 4 bases from J, the gap between germline ends came to 10 bases. In germline, CDR1 is MNHEY, CDR2 SMNVEV (reference sequence). The CDR3 DNA is TGTGCCACTGGAAGGGCCTATGGCTACACCTTC. Its translation is CATGRAYGYTF.

This clone was recorded only once. The chain combines TRBV19 with TRBJ2-7; unclear D gene. The CDR3 runs 16 residues. Germline V gene data show CDR1 as LNHDA and CDR2 as SQIVND (reference sequence). V was pared by 7 bases and J by 3 bases, with 22 bases between. CDR3 in DNA: TGTGCCAGTACGGCCATACTTACGGTTCACCTCTACGAGCAGTACTTC. Protein sequence: CASTAILTVHLYEQYF.

This clone was counted at least ten times. This specimen includes other DNA sequences encoding the same CDR3. V and J are TRBV7-2 and TRBJ1-5, with unresolved D. The CDR3 has 14 residues. The germline gives CDR1 SGHTA, CDR2 FQGNSA. V was pared by 1 base and J by 4 bases, with 8 bases between. The CDR3 DNA reads as TGTGCCAGCAGCTTAGAAGGTGGTAATCAGCCCCAGCATTTT. Its translation: CASSLEGGNQPQHF.